The rows below give T cell receptor beta chains drawn from one sample of a study of OX40 agonist ivuxolimab in advanced cancers. This table comes from immunoSEQ multiplex PCR, and its TCRdb copy is limited to in-frame clones, with some not included. This sample has around 73,000 clones; 85% to 90% occur once, and the top ten carry 0.4% to 0.65%. Sequences were derived from CD4+ or CD8+ T cells sorted from blood, sampled in a trial of the OX40 agonist ivuxolimab. The receptors were sampled from an adult with an advanced solid tumor such as melanoma, head and neck, liver or kidney cancer. Each CDR3 is given with its conserved first and last residue. A D gene is named only where the DNA matches it firmly. Clone size is not always given. Where it is, it says once, few, many or a class for expanded clones.

>TRBV19|TRBJ1-5|NA|NA
CASSKSGDLNQPQHF
TGTGCCAGTAGTAAATCAGGGGATCTGAATCAGCCCCAGCATTTT
>TRBV5-4|TRBJ2-3|NA|TRBD2
CASSLGSAGGPADTQYF
TGTGCCAGCAGCTTGGGCTCAGCGGGAGGGCCGGCAGATACGCAGTATTTT
>TRBV19|TRBJ2-7|NA|TRBD1
CASSRPGQGFDEQYF
TGTGCCAGTAGTAGGCCGGGACAGGGATTTGACGAGCAGTACTTC
>TRBV19|TRBJ2-1|NA|NA
CASTLGPYNEQFF
TGTGCCAGTACGTTAGGCCCCTACAATGAGCAGTTCTTC
>TRBV30|TRBJ2-1|NA|TRBD2
CAWSRGAYNEQFF
TGTGCCTGGAGCCGGGGGGCCTACAATGAGCAGTTCTTC
>TRBV5-1|TRBJ2-1|once|NA
CASGISGWQFF
TGCGCCAGCGGTATTAGCGGCTGGCAGTTCTTC
>TRBV11-2|TRBJ2-1|once|TRBD2
CASSPRVFAGGSEQFF
TGTGCCAGCAGCCCCCGCGTATTCGCGGGAGGAAGCGAGCAGTTCTTC
>TRBV30|TRBJ2-1|NA|TRBD1
CAWSVETGQSGWQFF
TGTGCCTGGAGTGTAGAGACAGGGCAGTCGGGATGGCAGTTCTTC
>TRBV5-1|TRBJ2-7|NA|TRBD1
CASSLARDRAYEQYF
TGCGCCAGCAGCTTGGCCCGGGACAGGGCCTACGAGCAGTACTTC
>TRBV5-4|TRBJ2-7|once|NA
CASSLDTAYEQYF
TGTGCCAGCAGCTTGGACACTGCCTACGAGCAGTACTTC
>TRBV11-3|TRBJ2-5|NA|NA
CASSLGEVEQETQYF
TGTGCCAGCAGCTTAGGTGAAGTCGAACAAGAGACCCAGTACTTC
>TRBV7-3|TRBJ2-3|NA|NA
CASSSRGGTDTQYF
TGTGCCAGCAGCTCACGGGGTGGGACAGATACGCAGTATTTT
>TRBV2|TRBJ2-7|NA|NA
CASSESDGDNRQYF
TGTGCCAGCAGTGAATCGGACGGAGATAACAGGCAGTACTTC
>TRBV7-2|TRBJ2-7|once|NA
CASSLADSRTYEQYF
TGTGCCAGCAGCTTAGCGGACAGTAGAACCTACGAGCAGTACTTC
>TRBV28|TRBJ2-3|NA|NA
CASSLGDHRDTQYF
TGTGCCAGCAGTTTAGGGGACCACCGGGATACGCAGTATTTT
>TRBV9|TRBJ2-1|NA|NA
CASSVGVGQPYNEQFF
TGTGCCAGCAGCGTAGGAGTCGGACAGCCCTACAATGAGCAGTTCTTC
>TRBV10-3|TRBJ2-5|NA|TRBD2
CGAGGGQETQYF
TGTGGGGCGGGAGGTGGCCAAGAGACCCAGTACTTC
>TRBV2|TRBJ1-2|NA|TRBD1
CASSGPDRAGGYTF
TGTGCCAGCAGTGGCCCAGACAGGGCGGGTGGCTACACCTTC
>TRBV29-1|TRBJ2-2|once|NA
CSVTGWGSGELFF
TGCAGCGTTACAGGGTGGGGTAGCGGGGAGCTGTTTTTT
>TRBV11-2|TRBJ2-5|NA|NA
CASSLGDQRMETQYF
TGTGCCAGCAGCTTGGGGGACCAAAGGATGGAGACCCAGTACTTC
>TRBV11-2|TRBJ2-3|NA|NA
CASSSQGLGTDTQYF
TGTGCCAGCAGCTCGCAGGGTTTAGGGACAGATACGCAGTATTTT
>TRBV18|TRBJ2-3|NA|NA
CASSVLSDTQYF
TGTGCCAGCTCGGTGCTGTCAGATACGCAGTATTTT
>TRBV2|TRBJ1-1|NA|NA
CASRDTRNTEAFF
TGTGCCAGCAGGGACACCAGGAACACTGAAGCTTTCTTT
>TRBV7-2|TRBJ2-7|NA|NA
CASSLGPGVTYEQYF
TGTGCCAGCAGCTTAGGGCCTGGAGTTACCTACGAGCAGTACTTC
>TRBV6-5|TRBJ1-1|NA|NA
CASSYSGLGTEAFF
TGTGCCAGCAGTTACTCCGGCCTCGGGACTGAAGCTTTCTTT
>TRBV7-8|TRBJ2-1|NA|NA
CASSLAGATNEQFF
TGTGCCAGCAGCTTAGCGGGAGCAACAAATGAGCAGTTCTTC
>TRBV15|TRBJ2-3|NA|TRBD2
CATSSGTSDRSADTQYF
TGTGCCACCAGCAGTGGGACTAGCGATCGATCGGCAGATACGCAGTATTTT
>TRBV15|TRBJ2-7|NA|TRBD2
CATSSDLAGGFYEQYF
TGTGCCACCAGCAGCGACCTAGCGGGAGGTTTTTACGAGCAGTACTTC
>TRBV18|TRBJ1-1|few|NA
CASSLKGVNTEAFF
TGTGCCAGCTCACTGAAGGGCGTGAACACTGAAGCTTTCTTT
>TRBV7-8|TRBJ2-1|NA|TRBD1
CASSLDFGGQGDEQFF
TGTGCCAGCAGCTTAGATTTCGGTGGACAGGGGGATGAGCAGTTCTTC
>TRBV29-1|TRBJ2-1|NA|NA
CSVGLQVSNEQFF
TGCAGCGTTGGATTGCAAGTTTCCAATGAGCAGTTCTTC
>TRBV16|TRBJ1-5|few|NA
CASSPDGDSNQPQHF
TGTGCCAGCAGCCCCGACGGGGATAGCAATCAGCCCCAGCATTTT
>TRBV5-1|TRBJ2-3|few|NA
CASSLSFGDTQYF
TGCGCCAGCAGCTTGTCGTTCGGCGATACGCAGTATTTT
>TRBV28|TRBJ2-5|NA|NA
CASSSAGGSETQYF
TGTGCCAGCAGTTCCGCCGGGGGCTCGGAGACCCAGTACTTC
>TRBV7-9|TRBJ2-5|NA|TRBD2
CASSFGLAEAQETQYF
TGTGCCAGCAGCTTTGGACTAGCGGAGGCACAAGAGACCCAGTACTTC
>TRBV9|TRBJ2-5|NA|TRBD1
CASSRTGVSLWPYF
TGTGCCAGCAGCCGAACAGGGGTCTCCTTATGGCCCTACTTC
>TRBV9|TRBJ1-1|NA|NA
CASSVEAVMNTEAFF
TGTGCCAGCAGCGTAGAAGCGGTAATGAACACTGAAGCTTTCTTT
>TRBV5-6|TRBJ2-2|NA|NA
CASSPAWEVGLFF
TGTGCCAGCAGCCCAGCCTGGGAGGTAGGGCTGTTTTTT
>TRBV7-3|TRBJ2-3|NA|NA
CASSPTSRDTQYF
TGTGCCAGCAGCCCGACCTCTAGAGATACGCAGTATTTT
>TRBV6-6|TRBJ1-3|NA|NA
CASTPWNSGNTIYF
TGTGCCAGCACCCCCTGGAACTCTGGAAACACCATATATTTT
>TRBV5-1|TRBJ2-3|NA|TRBD2
CASSLAGLATDTQYF
TGCGCCAGCAGCTTGGCGGGACTAGCAACAGATACGCAGTATTTT
>TRBV6-5|TRBJ2-3|NA|NA
CASSYSAAADTQYF
TGTGCCAGCAGTTACTCTGCAGCGGCAGATACGCAGTATTTT
>TRBV21-1|TRBJ2-7|NA|NA
CASSIDPYEQYF
TGTGCCAGCAGCATCGACCCCTACGAGCAGTACTTC
>TRBV18|TRBJ1-3|NA|NA
CASSPRGETSGNTIYF
TGTGCCAGCTCACCCCGAGGAGAAACCTCTGGAAACACCATATATTTT
>TRBV5-4|TRBJ2-7|few|NA
CASSSSSYEQYF
TGTGCCAGCAGCTCCAGCTCCTACGAGCAGTACTTC
>TRBV4-1|TRBJ2-1|NA|TRBD2
CASSQPTSGRAHEQFF
TGCGCCAGCAGCCAGCCCACTAGCGGGAGGGCCCATGAGCAGTTCTTC
>TRBV27|TRBJ1-5|NA|TRBD1
CASRQTGGQPQHF
TGTGCCAGCAGACAGACAGGGGGTCAGCCCCAGCATTTT
>TRBV5-1|TRBJ1-4|NA|NA
CASSQTSRGEKLFF
TGCGCCAGCAGCCAGACCTCTAGAGGTGAAAAACTGTTTTTT
>TRBV15|TRBJ1-5|NA|NA
CATSRAGDRFNSNQPQHF
TGTGCCACCAGCAGGGCTGGAGACAGGTTCAATAGCAATCAGCCCCAGCATTTT
>TRBV5-5|TRBJ1-2|NA|TRBD1
CASSFQGAFGYTF
TGTGCCAGCAGCTTTCAGGGGGCGTTTGGCTACACCTTC
>TRBV18|TRBJ1-3|NA|NA
CASSSTPVSGNTIYF
TGTGCCAGCTCATCGACCCCCGTCTCTGGAAACACCATATATTTT
>TRBV28|TRBJ2-5|NA|NA
CASSLAGDRGETQYF
TGTGCCAGCAGCCTAGCGGGGGACAGGGGGGAGACCCAGTACTTC
>TRBV19|TRBJ2-1|NA|TRBD2
CASSSLAGGFSSYNEQFF
TGTGCCAGTAGTAGCCTAGCGGGTGGGTTCAGCTCCTACAATGAGCAGTTCTTC